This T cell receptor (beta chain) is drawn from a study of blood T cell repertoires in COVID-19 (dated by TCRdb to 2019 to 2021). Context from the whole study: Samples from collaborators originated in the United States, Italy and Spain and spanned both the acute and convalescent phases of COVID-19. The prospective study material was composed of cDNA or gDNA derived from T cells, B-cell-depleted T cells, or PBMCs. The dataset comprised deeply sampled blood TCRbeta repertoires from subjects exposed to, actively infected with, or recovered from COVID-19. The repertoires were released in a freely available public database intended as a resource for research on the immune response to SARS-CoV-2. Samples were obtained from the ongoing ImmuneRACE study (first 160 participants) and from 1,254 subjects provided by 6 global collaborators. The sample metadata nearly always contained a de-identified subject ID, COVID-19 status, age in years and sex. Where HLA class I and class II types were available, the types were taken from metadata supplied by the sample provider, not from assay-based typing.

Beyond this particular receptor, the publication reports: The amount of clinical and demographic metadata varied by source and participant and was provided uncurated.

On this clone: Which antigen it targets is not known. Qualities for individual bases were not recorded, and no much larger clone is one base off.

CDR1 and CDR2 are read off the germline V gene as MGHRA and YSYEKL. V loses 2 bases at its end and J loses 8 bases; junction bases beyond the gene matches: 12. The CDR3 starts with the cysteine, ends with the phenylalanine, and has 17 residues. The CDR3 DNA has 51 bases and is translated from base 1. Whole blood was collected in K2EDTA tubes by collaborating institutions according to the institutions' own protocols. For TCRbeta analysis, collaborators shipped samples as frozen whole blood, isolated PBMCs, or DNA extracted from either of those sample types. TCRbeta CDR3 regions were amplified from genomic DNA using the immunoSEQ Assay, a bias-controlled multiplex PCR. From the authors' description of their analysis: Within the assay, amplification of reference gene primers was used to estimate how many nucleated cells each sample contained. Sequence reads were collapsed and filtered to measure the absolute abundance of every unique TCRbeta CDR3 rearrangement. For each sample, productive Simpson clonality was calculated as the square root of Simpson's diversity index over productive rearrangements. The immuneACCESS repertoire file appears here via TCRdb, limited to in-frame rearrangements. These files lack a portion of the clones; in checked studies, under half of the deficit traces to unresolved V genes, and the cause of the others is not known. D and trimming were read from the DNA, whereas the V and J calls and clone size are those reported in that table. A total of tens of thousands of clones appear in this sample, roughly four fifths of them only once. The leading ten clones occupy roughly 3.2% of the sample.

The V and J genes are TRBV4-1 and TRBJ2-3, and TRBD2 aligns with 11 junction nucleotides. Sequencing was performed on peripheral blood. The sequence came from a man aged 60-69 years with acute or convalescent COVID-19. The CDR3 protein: CASSQSLAGGFRVTQYF. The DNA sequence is TGCGCCAGCAGCCAATCTTTAGCGGGGGGGTTTCGTGTTACGCAGTATTTT.